The rows below give T cell receptor beta chains drawn from one sample of a study of blood T cells in healthy people across ages. TCRdb re-called the 5' RACE reads through MiXCR, storing one row per CDR3 protein. The data show about 1.8 million distinct CDR3 sequences, 49% seen once. The sequenced material came from blood. Receptor source: a middle-aged woman in good health. Both conserved end residues are part of each CDR3. D genes are given only for firm matches. Where a row states a size, it is once, few, many or the class of an expanded clone; other rows omit it.

NA	NA	TRBV6-6	TRBJ2-7	TGTGCCAGCACCCAGTACCCCTACAATGAGCAGTACTTC	CASTQYPYNEQYF
NA	NA	TRBV27	TRBJ1-6	TGTGCCAGCAGCCCACCGGTTAGCTCCTATAATTCACCCCTCCACTTT	CASSPPVSSYNSPLHF
NA	once	TRBV7-2	TRBJ2-7	TGTGCCAGCAGCCCCGACCCGGACAGCGAGGGGTACTTC	CASSPDPDSEGYF
TRBD1	NA	TRBV20-1	TRBJ1-6	TGCAGTGCTAGAGCCAATCAGGGGGATAATTCACCCCTCCACTTT	CSARANQGDNSPLHF
TRBD1	NA	TRBV7-9	TRBJ1-2	TGTGCCAGCCCGACAAGGGACAGAGAGGAGTATGGCTACACCTTC	CASPTRDREEYGYTF
NA	NA	TRBV20-1	TRBJ2-3	TGCAGTGCTAGAGATAGTCGGAGTTATACGCAGTATTTT	CSARDSRSYTQYF
NA	NA	TRBV11-3	TRBJ2-5	TGTGCCAGCAGCGTTAGATCGCAAGAGACCCAGTACTTC	CASSVRSQETQYF
NA	NA	TRBV6-5	TRBJ1-2	TGTGCCAGCATGCGGACAGTCGAGGCTAGGGGTGGCTACACCTTC	CASMRTVEARGGYTF
TRBD1	NA	TRBV29-1	TRBJ2-6	TGCAGCGTCAAAGACAGGGGGGGCAACGTCCTGACTTTC	CSVKDRGGNVLTF
TRBD2	NA	TRBV4-1	TRBJ2-1	TGCGCCAGCAGCCAAGAAAAGGTAGCGGGGGGATTCTACAATGAGCAGTTCTTC	CASSQEKVAGGFYNEQFF
TRBD1	NA	TRBV10-3	TRBJ1-5	TGTGCCATCAACGACAGGGGGAGCAATCAGCCCCAGCATTTT	CAINDRGSNQPQHF
TRBD1	NA	TRBV28	TRBJ2-5	TGTGCCAGCAGTACTTCCGGACAGGCCGTACAAGAGACCCAGTACTTC	CASSTSGQAVQETQYF
NA	few	TRBV6-5	TRBJ1-4	TGTGCCAGCAGTTACCGGGGGGAGGATGAAAAACTGTTTTTT	CASSYRGEDEKLFF
TRBD1	NA	TRBV27	TRBJ2-3	TGTGCCAGCGCCACAGGGGCCAGCAGCACAGATACGCAGTATTTT	CASATGASSTDTQYF
TRBD1	NA	TRBV20-1	TRBJ1-2	TGCAGTGCTAGGGGACAGGGGTTGGGCGGCTACACCTTC	CSARGQGLGGYTF
NA	NA	TRBV6-5	TRBJ2-3	TGTGCCAGCAGGGAGGCGTTAAGCACAGATACGCAGTATTTT	CASREALSTDTQYF
NA	NA	TRBV15	TRBJ1-2	TGTGCCACCAGCAGAGGATCAACAGGTTATGGCTACACCTTC	CATSRGSTGYGYTF
NA	few	TRBV7-2	TRBJ2-3	TGTGCCAGCAGCCCCTCCCCCTGGGATACGCAGTATTTT	CASSPSPWDTQYF
NA	NA	TRBV10-2	TRBJ1-2	TGCGCCAGCAGTGAGACCTCACAAGACCTCTATGGCTACACCTTC	CASSETSQDLYGYTF
TRBD1	NA	TRBV5-4	TRBJ2-1	TGTGCCAGCAACGGACAGGGGGCGGGAGAGCAGTTCTTC	CASNGQGAGEQFF
NA	NA	TRBV6-1	TRBJ2-6	TGTGCCAGCACCCTCGTAGGGGGACGCTCTGGGGCCAACGTCCTGACTTTC	CASTLVGGRSGANVLTF
NA	NA	TRBV3-1	TRBJ1-6	TGTGCCAGCAGCCATTCGGCAGCGTCGTCACCCCTCCACTTT	CASSHSAASSPLHF